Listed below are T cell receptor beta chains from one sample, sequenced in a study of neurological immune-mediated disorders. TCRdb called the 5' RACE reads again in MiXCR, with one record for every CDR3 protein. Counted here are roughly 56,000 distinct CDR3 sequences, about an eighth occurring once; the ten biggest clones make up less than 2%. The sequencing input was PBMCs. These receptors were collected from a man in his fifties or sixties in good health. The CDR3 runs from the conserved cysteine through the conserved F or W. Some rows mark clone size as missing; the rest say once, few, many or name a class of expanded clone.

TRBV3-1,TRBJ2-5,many,CASSQGSGGALETQYF
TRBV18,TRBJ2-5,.,CASSPHEQETQYF
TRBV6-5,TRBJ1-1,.,CASSYPGRTGHTEAFF
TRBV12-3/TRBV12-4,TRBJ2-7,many,CASSPDSYEQYF
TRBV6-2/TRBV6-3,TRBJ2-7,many,CASSYHGGYEQYF
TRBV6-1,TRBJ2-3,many,CASSVSEGTDTQYF
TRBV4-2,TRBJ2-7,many,CASSQDWAGGEVYSYEQYF
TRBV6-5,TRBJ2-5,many,CASSYRGLAGGQETQYF
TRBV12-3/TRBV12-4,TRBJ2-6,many,CASSLYPAGANVLTF
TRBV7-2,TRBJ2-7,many,CASSSTKVEQYF
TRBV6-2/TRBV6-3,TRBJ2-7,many,CASSYLGQGTYEQYF
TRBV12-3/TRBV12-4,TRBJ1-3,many,CASSLGSGNTIYF
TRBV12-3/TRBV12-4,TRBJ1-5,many,CASSPDSGQPQHF
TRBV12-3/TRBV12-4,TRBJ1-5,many,CASNPSHTSNQPQHF
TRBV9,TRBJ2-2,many,CASSPGGQGAGELFF
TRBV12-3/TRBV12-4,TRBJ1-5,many,CASSTNLQGSRNQPQHF
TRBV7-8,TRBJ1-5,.,CASSFEGLINHPQHF
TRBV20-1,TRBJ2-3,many,CSAHPLVRGGHDTQYF
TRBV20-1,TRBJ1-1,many,CSARDPGTGGNTEAFF